What follows is one T cell receptor (beta chain) and its context. The data are from a study of graft-versus-host responses after intestinal transplantation. Across the study: For around three years after anti-thymocyte globulin induction, all recipients took tacrolimus and steroids.

The ends lost 1 base at V and 1 base at J; junction bases unmatched: 3. CDR3 length: 15 residues. Germline CDR1 and CDR2: GTSNPN and SVGIG (reference sequence). Irradiated, violet-dye-labeled stimulators (approximately 200,000) were plated alongside approximately 200,000 CFSE-labeled responders. Sorted after the reaction were proliferating CFSE-low CD3+CD4+ and CD3+CD8+ responders. Clones were sequenced by immunoSEQ multiplex PCR, and TCRdb holds only the in-frame ones, with some missing. The sample has around 9,000 clones; roughly a third are singletons. V usage is TRBV30 and J usage is TRBJ2-3, with 9 bases matching TRBD2. This specimen was alloreactive CD8+ T cells from a mixed lymphocyte reaction culture, taken before transplantation. The subset: CFSE-low proliferating T cells sorted from approximately 6-day pre-transplant mixed lymphocyte reaction (GvH or HvG direction). The clonotype comes from a human patient who was an organ donor for intestinal transplantation. Written as DNA, the CDR3 is TGTGCCTGGAGTGCCGGGACTAGCCGCACAGATACGCAGTATTTT. Its protein is CAWSAGTSRTDTQYF.